These 28 T cell receptor beta chains were all obtained from the same sample, sequenced in a study of cytomegalovirus exposure and HLA in healthy donors. PCR used 60 Vbeta primers and 13 Jbeta primers. The data were produced by immunoSEQ multiplex PCR, yet TCRdb's version contains in-frame clones alone and is incomplete. This specimen shows about 140,000 clones; the ten leading clones hold 0.75% to 1%. Sequencing used PBMCs. The receptor set was obtained from a male donor in good health and CMV-seronegative.

The chain employs TRBV7-2 and TRBJ1-3; weak D call: TRBD1 (5 bases). The germline V gene encodes CDR1 SGHTA and CDR2 FQGNSA. The CDR3 is 12 amino acids. The CDR3 is CASRGAGNTIYF. The DNA for the CDR3 is TGTGCAAGCCGGGGGGCTGGAAACACCATATATTTT.

The chain has TRBV6-5 and TRBJ2-7; 8 bases map to TRBD1. CDR1 is MNHEY, CDR2 SVGAGI, per germline. Unmatched junction bases numbered 5, after V lost 4 bases and J lost 3 bases. The CDR3 has 14 amino acids. This chain's CDR3 is CASSFSGGYYEQYF. In nucleotides, the CDR3 is TGTGCCAGCAGTTTTTCAGGGGGCTACTACGAGCAGTACTTC.

V usage is TRBV10-2 and J usage is TRBJ2-1; 8 nucleotides line up with TRBD1. The germline V gene encodes CDR1 WSHSY and CDR2 SAAADI. CDR3 length equals 13 residues. V lost 5 bases, J lost 10 bases, and 7 bases stayed unmatched. The CDR3 here is CASSNDRGREQFF. The CDR3 coding sequence is TGCGCCAGCAGTAATGACAGGGGTAGGGAGCAGTTCTTC.

The gene calls are TRBV28 and TRBJ2-1, with D perhaps TRBD2 (5 bases). Per the germline V gene, CDR1 is MDHEN and CDR2 is SYDVKM. V was cut by 5 bases and J by 5 bases, with 28 bases left in between. CDR3 length equals 19 residues. Here the CDR3 DNA reads TGTGCCAGCAGTCTTAAACTAGACCCCGTGTACGTCTTCCACAATGAGCAGTTCTTC. Amino acid sequence: CASSLKLDPVYVFHNEQFF.

The J gene is TRBJ2-7, the V gene TRBV30; 9 nucleotides line up with TRBD2. The germline V gene has CDR1 GTSNPN and CDR2 SVGIG (reference sequence). The trim removed 2 bases at V and 4 bases at J, leaving 3 bases unmatched. The CDR3 has 13 residues. The CDR3 DNA reads as TGTGCCTGGAGTTTAGCGGGAGCGTACGAGCAGTACTTC. Translation: CAWSLAGAYEQYF.

This rearrangement joins TRBV27 to TRBJ1-2; 7 bases map to TRBD1. This CDR3 comprises 16 residues. The ends lost 1 base at V and 2 bases at J; junction bases unmatched: 7. The germline V gene has CDR1 MNHEY and CDR2 SMNVEV (reference sequence). CDR3 sequence reads: CASSLFPETGNYGYTF. CDR3 in DNA: TGTGCCAGCAGTTTATTCCCAGAGACAGGGAACTATGGCTACACCTTC.

Note on this clone: Distinct nucleotide sequences in the sample also encode this CDR3. The chain couples TRBV5-1 to TRBJ1-1; D perhaps matches TRBD1 (6 bases). This CDR3 spans 14 amino acids. Germline CDR1 and CDR2: SGHRS and YFSETQ. Trimming cost V 3 bases and J 0 bases, with 9 bases left between them. The CDR3 sequence: CASSSGQLNTEAFF. CDR3 coding DNA: TGCGCCAGCAGCTCAGGACAGCTGAACACTGAAGCTTTCTTT. Complete variable domain (other parts from reference TRBV5-1 and TRBJ1-1): KAGVTQTPRYLIKTRGQQVTLSCSPISGHRSVSWYQQTPGQGLQFLFEYFSETQRNKGNFPGRFSGRQFSNSRSEMNVSTLELGDSALYLCASSSGQLNTEAFFGQGTRLTVV.

The CDR3: CASIRAQGSEAFF. The DNA for the CDR3 is TGTGCCAGTATCCGAGCCCAGGGGAGTGAAGCTTTCTTT. This rearrangement joins TRBV19 to TRBJ1-1; D possibly corresponds to TRBD1 (6 bases). V dropped 7 bases and J dropped 7 bases, with 16 bases sitting between them. From germline, CDR1 is LNHDA and CDR2 SQIVND (reference sequence). CDR3 length: 13 amino acids.

V usage is TRBV7-7 and J usage is TRBJ2-3; 7 bases line up with TRBD2. Germline V gives CDR1 SSHAT, CDR2 FNYEAQ (reference sequence). The CDR3 length is 15 residues. Trimming took 5 bases from V and 1 from J; bases not matched to a gene: 6. The chain's CDR3 is CASSPGLGGTDTQYF. The CDR3 DNA sequence: TGTGCCAGCAGCCCAGGACTAGGAGGCACAGATACGCAGTATTTT.

The chain is built from TRBV30 and TRBJ1-1, with D maybe TRBD1 (6 bases). V lost 1 base and J 4 bases, leaving 16 bases between the germline ends. The CDR3 is 15 amino acids. Germline V gene data show CDR1 as GTSNPN and CDR2 as SVGIG (reference sequence). Written as DNA, the CDR3 is TGTGCCTGGAGTGCTTTAACAGGGAAAGGCACTGAAGCTTTCTTT. Translated: CAWSALTGKGTEAFF.

The chain carries TRBV5-6 and TRBJ2-1, with D maybe TRBD1 (6 bases). The CDR3 totals 15 residues. The germline V and J ends were trimmed by 7 bases and 8 bases, with 22 bases remaining between them. Germline V gene data show CDR1 as SGHDT and CDR2 as YYEEEE. The DNA of the CDR3 is TGTGCCAGCGGGGCCGAAGGGGGTTCTACGGATGAGCAGTTCTTC. Translating gives CASGAEGGSTDEQFF.

The chain carries TRBV6-4 and TRBJ2-5; D gene unclear. V was trimmed by 5 bases and J by 2 bases, leaving 9 bases between them. The CDR3 is 13 amino acids. Per the germline V gene, CDR1 is MRHNA and CDR2 is SNTAGT. The CDR3 here is CASSKTRQETQYF. CDR3 DNA sequence: TGTGCCAGCAGTAAGACACGTCAAGAGACCCAGTACTTC.

The CDR3 nucleotides are TGTGCCAGCAGCCCCGCGGGAGCGGGAACCGGGGAGCTGTTTTTT. It translates to CASSPAGAGTGELFF. This rearrangement joins TRBV7-2 to TRBJ2-2, with 7 bases fitting TRBD2. J was trimmed by 5 bases and V by 5 bases; bases with no gene match: 8. Germline CDR1 reads SGHTA; CDR2 reads FQGNSA. This CDR3 comprises 15 residues.

This chain links TRBV27 with TRBJ1-5, with 7 positions matching TRBD1. Germline CDR1 reads MNHEY; CDR2 reads SMNVEV (reference sequence). The length of the CDR3 is 14 residues. Trimming cost V 6 bases and J 7 bases; bases outside gene matches: 9. CDR3 bases: TGTGCCAGCAGGGACACAGGGGTCATACAGCCCCAGCATTTT. Protein sequence: CASRDTGVIQPQHF.

The CDR3 reads CASSAGTRGYEQYF. Written as DNA, the CDR3 is TGTGCCAGCAGCGCAGGGACACGTGGGTACGAGCAGTACTTC. This rearrangement joins TRBV6-1 to TRBJ2-7, with a weak D call TRBD1 (6 bases). Deletions cut 6 bases from V and 4 bases from J, with 16 bases between. Germline CDR1 and CDR2: MNHNS and SASEGT. This CDR3 region has 14 residues.

The chain links TRBV5-1 to TRBJ2-7, with no clear D. The CDR3 sequence is 14 residues long. CDR1 and CDR2 (germline): SGHRS, YFSETQ. Trimming took 0 bases from V and 1 from J, leaving 8 bases between them. The CDR3 protein is CASSLDGGSYEQYF. The CDR3 nucleotides are TGCGCCAGCAGCTTGGACGGCGGATCCTACGAGCAGTACTTC.

The chain recombines TRBV18 with TRBJ2-7; 10 nucleotides align to TRBD2. Germline V lookup: CDR1 KGHSH, CDR2 LQKENI. The CDR3 runs 15 residues. J gave up 6 bases and V 0 bases, and 5 bases lay outside the gene matches. As DNA, the CDR3 is TGTGCCAGCTCACCACCGGGACTAGCGTGGGGCGAGCAGTACTTC. Encoded protein: CASSPPGLAWGEQYF.

This chain links TRBV6-6 with TRBJ1-4; D ambiguous. Germline V gene sequence: CDR1 MNHNY, CDR2 SVGAGI (reference sequence). The length of the CDR3 is 14 residues. The ends were cut back, 11 bases at V and 5 bases at J, with 18 bases in the middle. This chain's CDR3 is CAGGKLGNNEKLFF. CDR3 nucleotide sequence: TGTGCCGGAGGAAAGCTAGGGAACAATGAAAAACTGTTTTTT.

This rearrangement joins TRBV28 to TRBJ1-5; D remains unclear. Germline assignment: CDR1 MDHEN and CDR2 SYDVKM. Trimming cost V 8 bases and J 3 bases, with 20 bases left between them. This CDR3 comprises 16 residues. The CDR3 nucleotides read TGTGCCAGCCTCCCAGAGAGGTCCGTAGACAATCAGCCCCAGCATTTT. Protein: CASLPERSVDNQPQHF.

The V gene is TRBV30, the J gene TRBJ2-1; no clear D gene. This CDR3 spans 11 amino acids. Germline V gene lookup returns CDR1 GTSNPN and CDR2 SVGIG (reference sequence). Trimming removed 7 bases from V and 4 bases from J, with 8 bases in between. Here the CDR3 DNA reads TGTGCCTATTACTTATACAATGAGCAGTTCTTC. Residues: CAYYLYNEQFF.

As concerns this clone: A junction end diverges from the germline sequence, so it may reflect a read error. The chain joins TRBV7-7 to TRBJ2-3; 11 nucleotides line up with TRBD2. There are 14 residues in the CDR3. Germline V lookup: CDR1 SSHAT, CDR2 FNYEAQ (reference sequence). DNA of the CDR3: TGTGCCAGCAGCGTAGCGGGAGGGGCAGATACGCAGTATTTT. Amino acid sequence: CASSVAGGADTQYF.

This chain joins TRBV30 and TRBJ2-1; a weak D match, TRBD2 (6 bases). Between the trimmed V and J ends, which lost 4 bases and 15 bases, there was a span of 22 bases. The CDR3 has 13 residues. CDR1 is GTSNPN, CDR2 SVGIG, per germline (reference sequence). The CDR3 region is CAWILLGGSQPFF. The CDR3 bases are TGTGCCTGGATTCTATTGGGGGGTAGCCAACCGTTCTTC.

V usage is TRBV30 and J usage is TRBJ1-1; a weak D match, TRBD1 (5 bases). Germline loops: CDR1 GTSNPN, CDR2 SVGIG (reference sequence). CDR3 length equals 13 residues. V lost 0 bases, J lost 6 bases, and 11 bases lay in between. CDR3 residues: CAWSVLGHPEAFF. DNA of the CDR3: TGTGCCTGGAGTGTTCTGGGGCACCCTGAAGCTTTCTTT.

The V call is TRBV7-6, the J call TRBJ1-5; D unresolved. The germline V and J ends were trimmed by 1 base and 4 bases, with 11 bases remaining between them. The CDR3 totals 15 residues. Germline values: CDR1 SGHVS, CDR2 FNYEAQ. CDR3 coding DNA: TGTGCCAGCAGCTTAGGTCCATCCCTAAATCAGCCCCAGCATTTT. Its protein is CASSLGPSLNQPQHF.

This sequence joins TRBV5-1 and TRBJ1-2; D is unclear. The CDR3 has 12 residues. Trimming shortened V by 0 bases and J by 8 bases, and 8 bases separated the two germline ends. The germline CDR1 and CDR2 sequences are SGHRS and YFSETQ. The chain's CDR3 is CASSLELAGYTF. The CDR3 DNA reads as TGCGCCAGCAGCTTGGAGCTCGCCGGCTACACCTTC.

This chain uses TRBV29-1 with TRBJ1-1; 11 positions match TRBD1. Germline assignment: CDR1 SQVTM and CDR2 ANQGSEA. The CDR3 is 13 residues long. After removal of 6 bases from V and 4 bases from J, the junction contained 4 bases not matched to a gene. The CDR3 nucleotides are TGCAGCGTATCCGGGACAGGGGGCACTGAAGCTTTCTTT. Its translation: CSVSGTGGTEAFF.

The rearrangement uses TRBV29-1 and TRBJ1-5, with TRBD1 matching over 7 bases. V shed 6 bases, J shed 3 bases, and the junction held 5 bases outside the gene matches. In germline, CDR1 is SQVTM, CDR2 ANQGSEA. The CDR3 contains 13 residues. The CDR3 bases are TGCAGCGTCCGACAGGGTGACAATCAGCCCCAGCATTTT. The encoded protein is CSVRQGDNQPQHF. Based on the CDR3 plus reference TRBV29-1 and TRBJ1-5, the full variable domain is SAVISQKPSRDICQRGTSLTIQCQVDSQVTMMFWYRQQPGQSLTLIATANQGSEATYESGFVIDKFPISRPNLTFSTLTVSNMSPEDSSIYLCSVRQGDNQPQHFGDGTRLSIL.

Here the CDR3 reads CAGGHRPDGYTF. DNA of the CDR3: TGTGCCGGGGGACACCGCCCTGATGGCTACACCTTC. This rearrangement joins TRBV30 to TRBJ1-2; D is possibly TRBD1 (6 bases). CDR3 length equals 12 residues. The ends were cut back, 8 bases at V and 6 bases at J, with 16 bases in the middle. Germline V gene data show CDR1 as GTSNPN and CDR2 as SVGIG (reference sequence).